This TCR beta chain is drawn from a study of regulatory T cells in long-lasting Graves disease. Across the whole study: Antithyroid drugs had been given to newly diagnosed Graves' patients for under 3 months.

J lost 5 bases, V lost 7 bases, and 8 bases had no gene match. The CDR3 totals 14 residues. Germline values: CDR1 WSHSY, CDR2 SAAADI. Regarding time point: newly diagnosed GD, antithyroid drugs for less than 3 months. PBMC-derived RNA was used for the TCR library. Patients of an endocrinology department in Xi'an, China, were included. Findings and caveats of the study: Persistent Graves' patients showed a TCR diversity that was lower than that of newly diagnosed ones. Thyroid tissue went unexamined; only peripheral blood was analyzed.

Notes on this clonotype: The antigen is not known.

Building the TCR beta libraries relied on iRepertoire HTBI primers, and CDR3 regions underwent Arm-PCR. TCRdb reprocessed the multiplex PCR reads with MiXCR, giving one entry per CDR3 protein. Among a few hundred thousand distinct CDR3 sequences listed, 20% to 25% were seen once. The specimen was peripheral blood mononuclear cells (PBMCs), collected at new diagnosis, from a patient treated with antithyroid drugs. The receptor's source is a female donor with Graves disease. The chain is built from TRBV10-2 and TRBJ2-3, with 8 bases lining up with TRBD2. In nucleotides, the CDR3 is TGCGCCAGCACGGGGCCAGCGGGAGAAGATACGCAGTATTTT. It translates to CASTGPAGEDTQYF.